This TCR gamma chain was documented in a study of γδ T cells in repeated Plasmodium falciparum infection. Germline-derived CDR1 and CDR2 are EGSNGY and YDSYNSKV. CDR3 length equals 13 residues. This clone was counted many times. Its antigen remains unidentified. This DNA translates differently at residue 10 from the TCRdb protein, which is that of a much larger clone; a read error is likely, and the protein shown is the DNA's own translation. TCRdb reanalysed the multiplex PCR reads via CATT. The sample lists 25,000 to 35,000 gamma-chain clones; 1.4% were seen once. Vgamma9/Vdelta2+ and Vdelta2-negative gammadelta T cells were flow-sorted from PBMC for bulk sequencing. General study findings and limits: In Vdelta2-negative, largely Vdelta1+, gammadelta repertoires, repeated controlled infections appeared to drive clonal selection waves.

The specimen was gamma-delta T cells from blood. This receptor was taken from a pool of human donors (malaria-infected and uninfected, not separated). This rearrangement joins TRGV2 to TRGJ1 or TRGJ2. In DNA form, the CDR3 reads TGTGCCACCTGGGACGGATTTTATTATGAGAAACTCTTT. It is translated as CATWDGFYYEKLF.